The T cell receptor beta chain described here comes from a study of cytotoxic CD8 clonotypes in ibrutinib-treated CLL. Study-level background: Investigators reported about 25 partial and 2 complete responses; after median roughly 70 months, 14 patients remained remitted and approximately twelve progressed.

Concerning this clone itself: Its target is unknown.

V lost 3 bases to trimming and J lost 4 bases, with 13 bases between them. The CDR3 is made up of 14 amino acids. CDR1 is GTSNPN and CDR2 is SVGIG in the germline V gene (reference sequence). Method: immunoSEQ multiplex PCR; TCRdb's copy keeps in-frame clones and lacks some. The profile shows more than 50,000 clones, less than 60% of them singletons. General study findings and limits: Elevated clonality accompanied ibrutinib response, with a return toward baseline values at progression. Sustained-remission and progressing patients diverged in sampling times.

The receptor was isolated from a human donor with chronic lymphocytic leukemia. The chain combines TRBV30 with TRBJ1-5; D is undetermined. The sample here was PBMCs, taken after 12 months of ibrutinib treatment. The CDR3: CAWSKGQTNQPQHF. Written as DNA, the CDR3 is TGTGCCTGGAGCAAGGGTCAGACGAATCAGCCCCAGCATTTT.